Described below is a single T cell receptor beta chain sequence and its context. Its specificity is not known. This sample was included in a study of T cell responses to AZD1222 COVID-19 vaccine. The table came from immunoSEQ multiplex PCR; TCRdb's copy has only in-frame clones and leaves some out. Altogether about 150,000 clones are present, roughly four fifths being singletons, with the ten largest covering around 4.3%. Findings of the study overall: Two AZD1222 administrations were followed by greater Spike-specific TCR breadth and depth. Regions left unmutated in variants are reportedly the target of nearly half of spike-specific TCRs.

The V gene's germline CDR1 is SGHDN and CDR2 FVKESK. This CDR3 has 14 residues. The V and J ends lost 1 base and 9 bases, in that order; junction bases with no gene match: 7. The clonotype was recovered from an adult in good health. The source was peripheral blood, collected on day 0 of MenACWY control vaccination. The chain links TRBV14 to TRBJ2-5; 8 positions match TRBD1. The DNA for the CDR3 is TGTGCCAGCAGCCAAGGACGGACAGGGTCCCCCCAGTACTTC. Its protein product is CASSQGRTGSPQYF. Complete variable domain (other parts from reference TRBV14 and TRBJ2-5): EAGVTQFPSHSVIEKGQTVTLRCDPISGHDNLYWYRRVMGKEIKFLLHFVKESKQDESGMPNNRFLAERTGGTYSTLKVQPAELEDSGVYFCASSQGRTGSPQYFGPGTRLLVL.